Described below is a single T cell receptor (beta chain) sequence and its context. Germline CDR1 MDHEN, CDR2 SYDVKM. This CDR3 has 15 amino acids. J gave up 7 bases and V 3 bases, and 4 bases lay outside the gene matches. This sample stems from a study of blood T cell repertoires in COVID-19. Turning to the study itself: Acute and convalescent COVID-19 samples came from the United States, Italy and Spain.

The data were produced by immunoSEQ multiplex PCR, yet TCRdb's version contains in-frame clones alone and is incomplete. The sample lists 150,000 to 200,000 clones, approximately 80% occurring once. The V gene is TRBV28, the J gene TRBJ1-6; TRBD1 matches 9 bases. Input material: peripheral blood. This TCR was sampled from a human donor in a cohort sampled during active COVID-19. The chain's CDR3 is CASSFLDRGNSPLHF. Here the CDR3 DNA reads TGTGCCAGCAGTTTCCTGGACAGGGGAAATTCACCCCTCCACTTT.